Included here is one T cell receptor (beta chain) sequence, with context. This specimen comes from a study of cytomegalovirus exposure and HLA in healthy donors. Germline CDR1 and CDR2: SNHLY and FYNNEI. The CDR3 loop spans 14 amino acids. The germline V and J ends were trimmed by 3 bases and 5 bases, with 13 bases remaining between them. Sequenced by immunoSEQ multiplex PCR; TCRdb stores in-frame clones only, minus some. The sample lists 45,000 to 65,000 clones; 85% to 90% were seen once. Sequenced material: PBMCs. The receptor comes from a young woman in good health and CMV-seronegative. V and J are TRBV2 and TRBJ1-2, with D perhaps TRBD1 (6 bases). DNA for the CDR3: TGTGCCAGCAGTGACCGCAGGGGCGGGTATGGCTACACCTTC. This encodes CASSDRRGGYGYTF. The full variable domain, in which reference TRBV2 and TRBJ1-2 provide the parts outside the CDR3, is EPEVTQTPSHQVTQMGQEVILRCVPISNHLYFYWYRQILGQKVEFLVSFYNNEISEKSEIFDDQFSVERPDGSNFTLKIRSTKLEDSAMYFCASSDRRGGYGYTFGSGTRLTVV.